These T cell receptor beta chains were read from a single sample in a study of blood T cell repertoires in COVID-19. This table comes from immunoSEQ multiplex PCR, and its TCRdb copy is limited to in-frame clones, with some not included. Of some 110,000 clones in the sample, 86% were seen once. Sequencing input: peripheral blood. The origin of the receptors is a middle-aged man with acute or convalescent COVID-19. The CDR3 runs from the conserved cysteine through the conserved F or W. The D gene is left open where the match is weak. Size values are once, few and many counts, or a class for expanded clones, and some rows have none.

D gene	V gene	clone size	J gene	CDR3 protein	CDR3 DNA
NA	TRBV6-5	NA	TRBJ1-5	CASRDGGRQPQHF	TGTGCCAGCAGGGACGGAGGCCGGCAGCCCCAGCATTTT
TRBD1	TRBV5-4	once	TRBJ2-5	CASSPRDREETQYF	TGTGCCAGCAGCCCCCGGGACAGGGAGGAGACCCAGTACTTC
TRBD1	TRBV2	NA	TRBJ2-5	CASTPQRDSFIETQYF	TGTGCCAGCACGCCACAGAGGGACAGTTTCATTGAGACCCAGTACTTC
NA	TRBV30	NA	TRBJ1-1	CAWSRQANTEAFF	TGTGCCTGGAGTCGACAGGCTAACACTGAAGCTTTCTTT
NA	TRBV5-6	NA	TRBJ2-1	CASTLVGAFTDEQFF	TGTGCCAGCACTCTGGTGGGGGCCTTTACCGATGAGCAGTTCTTC
TRBD1	TRBV18	NA	TRBJ2-2	CASSPGQGAAGELFF	TGTGCCAGCTCACCCGGACAGGGGGCCGCCGGGGAGCTGTTTTTT
TRBD1	TRBV7-9	NA	TRBJ2-5	CATDRDRGLSETQYF	TGTGCCACCGATCGGGACAGGGGGCTTTCAGAGACCCAGTACTTC
NA	TRBV3-1/TRBV3-2	NA	TRBJ2-7	CASSGGGGSSYEQYF	TGTGCCAGCAGTGGGGGCGGCGGAAGCTCCTACGAGCAGTACTTC
NA	TRBV6-5	once	TRBJ1-1	CASSFPGDGTEAFF	TGTGCCAGCAGCTTTCCAGGGGATGGGACTGAAGCTTTCTTT
NA	TRBV10-2	NA	TRBJ2-7	CASSERQGVYEQYF	TGCGCCAGCAGTGAAAGGCAGGGTGTCTACGAGCAGTACTTC
TRBD1	TRBV6-2/TRBV6-3	NA	TRBJ1-5	CASSYPHRGNQPQHF	TGTGCCAGCAGTTACCCCCACAGGGGGAATCAGCCCCAGCATTTT
TRBD2	TRBV5-6	few	TRBJ2-7	CASSEGLALSYEQYF	TGTGCCAGCAGCGAAGGACTAGCGCTCTCCTACGAGCAGTACTTC
TRBD1	TRBV18	NA	TRBJ1-5	CASSPPAGGGQPQHF	TGTGCCAGCTCACCACCGGCAGGGGGTGGGCAGCCCCAGCATTTT
NA	TRBV9	NA	TRBJ2-2	CASSDRQGYAGELFF	TGTGCCAGCAGCGACCGGCAGGGGTACGCCGGGGAGCTGTTTTTT
NA	TRBV6-1	few	TRBJ1-2	CASSEGGRDYNYGYTF	TGTGCCAGCAGTGAAGGCGGGCGGGATTATAACTATGGCTACACCTTC
NA	TRBV29-1	NA	TRBJ2-3	CSVDDRIQDTQYF	TGCAGCGTAGACGACAGGATACAAGATACGCAGTATTTT
NA	TRBV7-2	NA	TRBJ1-1	CASSLEGDMNTEAFF	TGTGCCAGCAGCTTAGAAGGGGACATGAACACTGAAGCTTTCTTT
NA	TRBV5-1	NA	TRBJ1-6	CASSPTYRANSYNSPLHF	TGCGCCAGCAGCCCAACATACAGGGCAAACTCCTATAATTCACCCCTCCACTTT
TRBD1	TRBV20-1	NA	TRBJ1-2	CSASGTGRTYGYTF	TGCAGTGCTAGTGGGACAGGGCGGACTTATGGCTACACCTTC
NA	TRBV19	NA	TRBJ1-1	CASSINVGGGNTEAFF	TGTGCCAGTAGTATAAACGTGGGAGGGGGGAACACTGAAGCTTTCTTT
TRBD2	TRBV5-8	NA	TRBJ2-5	CASSGGRREMEETQYF	TGTGCCAGCAGCGGAGGGAGGCGGGAGATGGAGGAGACCCAGTACTTC
TRBD2	TRBV4-3	NA	TRBJ2-5	CASSRGLGIGGQETQYF	TGCGCCAGCAGCCGGGGACTAGGGATCGGCGGACAAGAGACCCAGTACTTC
TRBD1	TRBV7-9	NA	TRBJ2-5	CASSLATGQGLETQYF	TGTGCCAGCAGCTTGGCAACGGGACAGGGGTTGGAGACCCAGTACTTC
TRBD1	TRBV18	NA	TRBJ1-5	CASSPPGGINQPQHF	TGTGCCAGCTCACCACCAGGGGGCATCAATCAGCCCCAGCATTTT
TRBD1	TRBV5-4	NA	TRBJ2-1	CASSVNRGPLYNEQFF	TGTGCCAGCAGCGTCAACAGGGGCCCCCTCTACAATGAGCAGTTCTTC
NA	TRBV9	NA	TRBJ1-2	CASSVYRETNYGYTF	TGTGCCAGCAGCGTGTACAGGGAGACCAACTATGGCTACACCTTC
NA	TRBV7-9	NA	TRBJ1-2	CASSQDRLDGYTF	TGTGCCAGCAGCCAAGACAGATTGGATGGCTACACCTTC
NA	TRBV30	NA	TRBJ2-2	CAWREVVGAGELFF	TGTGCCTGGAGAGAGGTGGTCGGGGCCGGGGAGCTGTTTTTT
NA	TRBV4-2	once	TRBJ2-3	CASSQVQTGSTDTQYF	TGTGCCAGCAGCCAAGTGCAGACTGGCAGCACAGATACGCAGTATTTT
NA	TRBV6-5	few	TRBJ1-2	CASSQRRGQNYGYTF	TGTGCCAGCAGTCAACGCCGAGGACAGAACTATGGCTACACCTTC
TRBD2	TRBV5-1	NA	TRBJ2-1	CASSLTSGPNEQFF	TGCGCCAGCAGCTTGACTAGCGGTCCCAATGAGCAGTTCTTC
NA	TRBV24-1	NA	TRBJ2-7	CATSDPQGGRGDEQYF	TGTGCCACCAGTGATCCCCAGGGAGGACGGGGAGACGAGCAGTACTTC
NA	TRBV10-1	few	TRBJ2-7	CASSENPMREQYF	TGCGCCAGCAGTGAGAATCCTATGCGGGAGCAGTACTTC
TRBD1	TRBV11-2	NA	TRBJ1-2	CASSLGPGQLYGYTF	TGTGCCAGCAGCTTAGGGCCGGGACAGCTATATGGCTACACCTTC
TRBD1	TRBV5-1	NA	TRBJ1-4	CASSLGGQVDEKLFF	TGCGCCAGCAGCTTAGGCGGACAGGTTGACGAAAAACTGTTTTTT
NA	TRBV13	NA	TRBJ1-6	CASSPGFRNSPLHF	TGTGCCAGCAGTCCAGGGTTTCGGAATTCACCCCTCCACTTT
NA	TRBV19	NA	TRBJ2-1	CASSINVGSDEQFF	TGTGCCAGTAGTATTAACGTGGGGAGCGATGAGCAGTTCTTC
TRBD1	TRBV4-2	NA	TRBJ2-1	CASSQGGGLDRDEQFF	TGTGCCAGCAGCCAAGGGGGCGGGTTAGACAGGGATGAGCAGTTCTTC
NA	TRBV21-1	few	TRBJ1-6	CASSYEFYLEMSSYNSPLHF	TGTGCCAGCAGCTACGAGTTTTATCTGGAGATGAGCTCCTATAATTCACCCCTCCACTTT
TRBD2	TRBV10-1	NA	TRBJ2-5	CASSSGTRVGETQYF	TGCGCCAGCAGTTCCGGGACTAGAGTTGGAGAGACCCAGTACTTC
TRBD2	TRBV5-1	NA	TRBJ2-2	CASSWGLQVGELFF	TGCGCCAGCAGCTGGGGACTACAGGTCGGGGAGCTGTTTTTT
NA	TRBV7-9	NA	TRBJ2-3	CASSFEGTLSTDTQYF	TGTGCCAGCAGCTTTGAAGGGACTTTGAGCACAGATACGCAGTATTTT
TRBD1	TRBV30	NA	TRBJ1-2	CAWSAQGYGYTF	TGTGCCTGGAGCGCACAGGGGTATGGCTACACCTTC
NA	TRBV12-5	once	TRBJ1-3	CASGPMAGSSGNTIYF	TGTGCTAGTGGTCCGATGGCAGGCAGCTCTGGAAACACCATATATTTT
NA	TRBV5-1	NA	TRBJ1-1	CASSPGWRGGRNTEAFF	TGCGCCAGCAGCCCTGGGTGGAGGGGCGGAAGGAACACTGAAGCTTTCTTT
TRBD1	TRBV5-5	NA	TRBJ2-5	CASRPNTGAEYF	TGTGCCAGCAGGCCCAATACAGGGGCTGAATACTTC
TRBD2	TRBV5-1	NA	TRBJ2-3	CASTSSKTSGGTSTDTQYF	TGCGCCAGCACCTCATCCAAGACTAGCGGGGGGACTAGCACAGATACGCAGTATTTT
NA	TRBV9	NA	TRBJ2-3	CASSADSSDTQYF	TGTGCCAGCAGCGCAGACAGTTCGGATACGCAGTATTTT
NA	TRBV6-2/TRBV6-3	NA	TRBJ1-6	CASSYKGSPLHF	TGTGCCAGCAGTTACAAGGGGTCACCCCTCCACTTT
NA	TRBV5-4	NA	TRBJ1-3	CASSTRQPPPRGNTIYF	TGTGCCAGCAGCACCCGACAGCCACCACCTCGGGGAAACACCATATATTTT
NA	TRBV19	NA	TRBJ1-2	CASSKSGLLDYGYTF	TGTGCCAGTAGTAAATCGGGACTCCTAGATTATGGCTACACCTTC
NA	TRBV7-2	NA	TRBJ2-5	CASSLLLVGDDEETQYF	TGTGCCAGCAGCTTACTTCTCGTAGGGGATGATGAAGAGACCCAGTACTTC
NA	TRBV4-1	NA	TRBJ2-4	CASSPIIGGGIQYF	TGCGCCAGCAGCCCTATAATCGGGGGTGGCATTCAGTACTTC
NA	TRBV2	NA	TRBJ2-7	CASKGGRSSYEQYF	TGTGCCAGCAAAGGCGGGCGAAGCTCCTACGAGCAGTACTTC
NA	TRBV9	NA	TRBJ2-1	CASSVQSLENEQFF	TGTGCCAGCAGCGTACAGTCCTTGGAGAATGAGCAGTTCTTC
TRBD1	TRBV2	NA	TRBJ1-5	CASQTGAVNQPQHF	TGTGCCAGCCAGACAGGGGCGGTAAATCAGCCCCAGCATTTT
TRBD1	TRBV7-2	NA	TRBJ1-5	CASSLLGQGSSQHF	TGTGCCAGCAGCTTATTGGGACAGGGGTCGTCCCAGCATTTT
TRBD1	TRBV11-2	NA	TRBJ1-3	CASSSRQGLMAGNTIYF	TGTGCCAGCAGCTCCAGACAGGGCCTAATGGCTGGAAACACCATATATTTT
TRBD1	TRBV5-1	NA	TRBJ2-1	CASSLSMIRGPGEGYNEQFF	TGCGCCAGCAGCCTAAGCATGATCAGGGGGCCCGGAGAGGGCTACAATGAGCAGTTCTTC
TRBD1	TRBV27	NA	TRBJ1-2	CASRRTGTNYGYTF	TGTGCCAGCCGCCGGACAGGGACTAACTATGGCTACACCTTC